The entry below gives a single TCR beta chain sequence along with its context. Its target is not known. V gave up 4 bases and J gave up 4 bases, with 10 bases separating them. Germline CDR1 and CDR2: ENHRY and SYGVKD. The CDR3 has 13 residues. In the PCR, 60 Vbeta and 13 Jbeta primers were used. TCRdb's table, derived via immunoSEQ multiplex PCR, lists solely in-frame clones and lacks some. The sample holds fewer than 200,000 clones, less than 90% seen once. This sample was taken from a study of cytomegalovirus exposure and HLA in healthy donors. Study conclusions and caveats: Reports indicate that TCR beta sequences accurately predicted the HLA-A and HLA-B alleles of most subjects.

This clonotype originated in a girl under two years old in good health and CMV-seronegative. Sample: PBMCs. The chain couples TRBV10-3 to TRBJ1-2; no definite D call. DNA for the CDR3: TGTGCCATCAGTGGATCAGACACCTATGGCTACACCTTC. Its protein product is CAISGSDTYGYTF.